The rows below give T cell receptor beta chains drawn from one sample of a study of T cells in Graves' hyperthyroidism and ophthalmopathy. TCRdb passed the multiplex PCR reads through MiXCR, listing each CDR3 protein once. Of about 360,000 distinct CDR3 sequences in the sample, about 13% were seen once. Sequencing was performed on blood. The receptors were sampled from a woman aged 18-29 years with Graves' hyperthyroidism. Each CDR3 is given with its conserved first and last residue. The D gene is left open where the match is weak. The size of a clone is reported for some rows only, either as once, few or many, or as a class for expanded clones.

d_gene	abundance	v_gene	j_gene	CDR3nt	CDR3aa
TRBD1	many	TRBV9	TRBJ1-2	TGTGCCAGCAGCGCCGGGACAGGGTTGGGCTATGGCTACACCTTC	CASSAGTGLGYGYTF
-	many	TRBV7-8	TRBJ1-1	TGTGCCAGCAGCTTAGCGGAGTTCGGGATGAACACTGAAGCTTTCTTT	CASSLAEFGMNTEAFF
-	few	TRBV25-1	TRBJ2-3	TGTGCCAGCAGTGAAGCGCCCAGCACAGATACGCAGTATTTT	CASSEAPSTDTQYF
TRBD1	-	TRBV20-1	TRBJ1-1	TGCAGTGCAACCGGGACAGGGGGTGTTCCTTTCTTT	CSATGTGGVPFF
-	many	TRBV12-3/TRBV12-4	TRBJ2-3	TGTGCCAGCAGTATTCGGGGGCGGAGCACAGATACGCAGTATTTT	CASSIRGRSTDTQYF
-	many	TRBV3-1	TRBJ1-5	TGTGCCAGCAGCCTCTCCATCGCGGGTCAGCCCCAGCATTTT	CASSLSIAGQPQHF
TRBD2	many	TRBV30	TRBJ2-5	TGTGCCTGGAGTCACTGGGCTAGCGGGACCCAGTACTTC	CAWSHWASGTQYF
-	many	TRBV7-2	TRBJ1-5	TGTGCCAGCAGCTTTTCGGGTGTAGAGAATCAGCCCCAGCATTTT	CASSFSGVENQPQHF
-	few	TRBV5-1	TRBJ2-5	TGCGCCAGCAGCTCAAAGGGCCCAGGGACCCAGTACTTC	CASSSKGPGTQYF
TRBD1	-	TRBV20-1	TRBJ1-2	TGCAGTGCGCCAACAGGGGGCGTCCCTGTCTATGGCTACACCTTC	CSAPTGGVPVYGYTF